The clone carrying this T cell receptor beta chain occurred once. Authors' data handling: Estimated nucleated cell counts came from reference gene primer amplification. Here immunoSEQ multiplex PCR was the method, and the copy in TCRdb shows in-frame clones only, minus some. For V, J and clone size, that table is used; D and trimming come from the DNA. The sample has a few hundred thousand clones; roughly nine tenths are singletons. This sample was taken from a study of blood T cell repertoires in COVID-19. Study details: Nucleic acid was either cDNA or gDNA, and it came from T cells, B-cell-depleted T cells, or PBMCs.

CDR1 is MNHNS and CDR2 is SASEGT in the germline V gene. After removal of 3 bases from V and 8 bases from J, the junction contained 11 bases not matched to a gene. The CDR3 extends over 16 amino acids. The chain uses TRBV6-1 and TRBJ1-4, with 8 nucleotides matching TRBD1. The receptor was isolated from a man aged 18 to 29 with active or convalescent COVID-19. Material: peripheral blood. The DNA for the CDR3 is TGTGCCAGCAGTGACCAGAGGAGACAGGGGTTAGAAAAACTGTTTTTT. This codes for CASSDQRRQGLEKLFF.